This T cell receptor (beta chain) is drawn from a study of T cells in Graves' hyperthyroidism and ophthalmopathy. In this sample, this clonotype turned up many times. RNA transcripts served as the template for amplifying TCR beta CDR3 regions. First-round RT-PCR targeting the TCR CDR3 was performed with the HTBI primer set. TCRdb re-derived calls from the multiplex PCR reads in MiXCR, one entry per CDR3 protein. Among more than 300,000 distinct CDR3 sequences listed, approximately 17% were seen once. V lost 4 bases and J 3 bases, leaving 13 bases between the germline ends. CDR1 is SGHRS and CDR2 is YFSETQ in the germline V gene. CDR3 length equals 15 residues.

The chain joins TRBV5-1 to TRBJ2-2; unclear D gene. The clonotype was recovered from a woman aged 30 to 39 with Graves' hyperthyroidism that later progressed to Graves' ophthalmopathy. Sequenced material: blood. The CDR3 loop is CASSPEWDYTGELFF. In DNA, the CDR3 is TGCGCCAGCAGCCCAGAATGGGATTACACCGGGGAGCTGTTTTTT.